This passage covers 8 T cell receptor beta chains from one sample sequenced in a study of blood T cell repertoires in COVID-19. TCRdb's table, derived via immunoSEQ multiplex PCR, lists solely in-frame clones and lacks some. The table lists under 170,000 clones, about nine tenths of them singletons. Sequencing used peripheral blood. The receptors were sampled from a woman in her fifties or sixties with active or convalescent COVID-19.

The genes are TRBV12-5 and TRBJ2-7, with D perhaps matching TRBD1 (6 bases). Germline V gene data show CDR1 as LGHNT and CDR2 as FRNRAP. The CDR3 spans 12 residues. Trimming took 5 bases from V and 6 from J, leaving 11 bases between them. The DNA of the CDR3 is TGTGCTAGTGGTAATACAGGGACCGAGCAGTACTTC. This sequence encodes CASGNTGTEQYF.

J is TRBJ1-3 and V is TRBV18; D gene ambiguous. Germline V CDR1 and CDR2: KGHSH, LQKENI. Trimming cost V 0 bases and J 1 base, with 7 bases left between them. The CDR3 sequence is 15 residues long. In nucleotides, the CDR3 is TGTGCCAGCTCACCACCTGTTCGTTCTGGAAACACCATATATTTT. Protein: CASSPPVRSGNTIYF.

This rearrangement joins TRBV4-1 to TRBJ1-1; possibly TRBD1 for D (6 bases). Trimming cost V 5 bases and J 0 bases, with 10 bases left between them. This CDR3 has 14 residues. Looked up from germline, CDR1 is MGHRA and CDR2 is YSYEKL. CDR3 protein: CASSFGQLNTEAFF. Here the CDR3 DNA reads TGCGCCAGCAGCTTCGGACAGTTGAACACTGAAGCTTTCTTT.

The rearrangement links TRBV19 to TRBJ1-2; TRBD1 matches 9 bases. The CDR3 is 13 residues long. Trimming took 5 bases from V and 8 from J; bases not matched to a gene: 6. Germline-derived CDR1 and CDR2 are LNHDA and SQIVND (reference sequence). The CDR3 sequence is CASSWDRERGYTF. CDR3 bases: TGTGCCAGTAGTTGGGACAGGGAGCGCGGCTACACCTTC.

This clone has a single count. V usage is TRBV30 and J usage is TRBJ2-3, with 8 positions matching TRBD1. This CDR3 has 15 residues. V was clipped by 7 bases and J by 0 bases; unmatched bases: 9. Germline loops: CDR1 GTSNPN, CDR2 SVGIG (reference sequence). CDR3 coding DNA: TGTGCCTCGACTAGAGGACAGGGAAGCACAGATACGCAGTATTTT. It specifies CASTRGQGSTDTQYF.

The chain couples TRBV9 to TRBJ1-4, with no clear D. The CDR3 is 14 amino acids. CDR1 is SGDLS and CDR2 is YYNGEE in the germline V gene. The V end lost 2 bases, the J end lost 8 bases, and 13 bases lay between the germline ends. In DNA form, the CDR3 reads TGTGCCAGCAGCGTGACCGATGGAGGGGAAAAACTGTTTTTT. This translates into CASSVTDGGEKLFF.

The chain carries TRBV5-4 and TRBJ2-7, with 9 bases fitting TRBD1. This CDR3 comprises 14 residues. Germline trimming cut 0 bases from V and 6 bases from J; bases unmatched to any gene: 4. CDR1 is SGHNT and CDR2 is YYREEE in the germline V gene (reference sequence). CDR3 nucleotides: TGTGCCAGCAGCTTGGTAGACAGGGGGATCGAGCAGTACTTC. Protein product: CASSLVDRGIEQYF.

There are a few counts of this clone. The chain recombines TRBV24-1 with TRBJ2-3; 8 bases match TRBD1. With 10 bases clipped from V and 4 bases from J, the junction kept 6 bases outside the gene matches. Germline-derived CDR1 and CDR2 are KGHDR and SFDVKD. The CDR3 has 13 residues. CDR3 in DNA: TGTGCCACTGCAGGGGGCAGGGCAGATACGCAGTATTTT. As protein: CATAGGRADTQYF.